The T cell receptor (beta chain) under discussion was sequenced for a study of blood T cell repertoires in COVID-19. Trimming pared 1 base from V and 5 bases from J, leaving 3 bases between. The CDR3 has 13 amino acids. Germline values: CDR1 SGHTA, CDR2 FQGNSA. Measured with immunoSEQ multiplex PCR; TCRdb has only the in-frame clones, and not every one. The table has 9,500 to 15,000 clones, about 92% seen once; the top ten hold approximately 14%. This receptor was obtained from an older man with active COVID-19. The sequencing sample was made of peripheral blood. V gene TRBV7-2 combines with J gene TRBJ1-6; D gene uncertain. CDR3 region: CASSLDNNSPLHF. In DNA, the CDR3 is TGTGCCAGCAGCTTAGATAATAATTCACCCCTCCACTTT.